These 10 T cell receptor beta chains share one sample of origin, sequenced in a study of cytomegalovirus exposure and HLA in healthy donors. Produced via immunoSEQ multiplex PCR; TCRdb's table is partial and in-frame only. The data contain fewer than 90,000 clones, around 94% of them singletons. Specimen: PBMCs. The source of these receptors is a woman younger than 30 in good health and CMV-seronegative.

The chain carries TRBV5-1 and TRBJ2-1, with D perhaps TRBD1 (5 bases). CDR1 is SGHRS and CDR2 is YFSETQ in the germline V gene. V was shortened by 0 bases and J by 8 bases, with 15 bases between the two germline ends. The length of the CDR3 is 15 residues. The CDR3 is CASSLGGCWVDEQFF. DNA for the CDR3: TGCGCCAGCAGCTTGGGGGGCTGCTGGGTGGATGAGCAGTTCTTC.

The V and J genes are TRBV5-1 and TRBJ1-4; 10 bases align to TRBD1. This CDR3 comprises 18 residues. The germline V gene has CDR1 SGHRS and CDR2 YFSETQ. V dropped 1 base and J dropped 7; count of bases not matched to a gene: 13. CDR3 DNA sequence: TGCGCCAGCAGCTTGACACCCGGGACAGGGGACATGGGTGAAAAACTGTTTTTT. It encodes CASSLTPGTGDMGEKLFF.

This clone was detected once. The rearrangement uses TRBV4-2 and TRBJ2-3, with 12 positions matching TRBD2. With 1 base clipped from V and 0 bases from J, the junction kept 5 bases outside the gene matches. The germline CDR1 and CDR2 sequences are LGHNA and YNFKEQ. This CDR3 region has 18 residues. The CDR3 nucleotides read TGTGCCAGCAGCCAAGTCGCTAGCGGGGGGGCCAGCACAGATACGCAGTATTTT. Amino acid sequence: CASSQVASGGASTDTQYF.

This chain joins TRBV19 and TRBJ1-2, with D perhaps TRBD1 (6 bases). Trimming cost V 7 bases and J 2 bases, with 14 bases left between them. CDR1 and CDR2 (germline): LNHDA, SQIVND (reference sequence). The CDR3 covers 14 residues. The CDR3 nucleotides are TGTGCCAGTACCATTTTCCAGGGGAACTATGGCTACACCTTC. Its translation: CASTIFQGNYGYTF.

The rearrangement uses TRBV7-9 and TRBJ1-5; D is undetermined. Trimming pared 5 bases from V and 1 base from J, leaving 6 bases between. The CDR3 length is 13 residues. Germline-derived CDR1 and CDR2 are SEHNR and FQNEAQ (reference sequence). CDR3 bases: TGTGCCAGCAGCGAGGGAAGCAATCAGCCCCAGCATTTT. This gives the protein CASSEGSNQPQHF. The full variable domain, rest sourced from reference TRBV7-9 and TRBJ1-5, is DTGVSQNPRHKITKRGQNVTFRCDPISEHNRLYWYRQTLGQGPEFLTYFQNEAQLEKSRLLSDRFSAERPKGSFSTLEIQRTEQGDSAMYLCASSEGSNQPQHFGDGTRLSIL.

This clone was seen once. The chain combines TRBV27 with TRBJ2-5; TRBD1 matches at 10 bases. The V segment lost 4 bases and the J segment 5 bases; nucleotides outside the gene matches: 7. The CDR3 consists of 15 residues. Per germline, CDR1 MNHEY and CDR2 SMNVEV (reference sequence). The CDR3: CASSSLGTGDETQYF. CDR3 nucleotides: TGTGCCAGCAGTTCCCTCGGGACAGGGGACGAGACCCAGTACTTC.

This chain joins TRBV7-9 and TRBJ1-6, with D possibly matching TRBD1 (6 bases). V lost 5 bases and J lost 16, with 15 bases in between. The CDR3 loop spans 12 amino acids. Germline V gene lookup returns CDR1 SEHNR and CDR2 FQNEAQ (reference sequence). DNA of the CDR3: TGTGCCAGCAGCCCCGGGACACTAAGACTCCACTTT. Translating gives CASSPGTLRLHF.

The chain is built from TRBV4-1 and TRBJ2-2; 9 bases fit TRBD2. With V trimmed by 1 base and J by 4 bases, 7 bases remained unmatched. CDR1 and CDR2 (germline): MGHRA, YSYEKL. This CDR3 has 17 amino acids. The CDR3 here is CASSQVDMGLATGELFF. The CDR3 DNA reads TGCGCCAGCAGCCAAGTTGACATGGGACTAGCCACCGGGGAGCTGTTTTTT.

This chain connects TRBV5-1 to TRBJ1-1; 8 nucleotides align to TRBD1. V lost 4 bases to trimming and J lost 4 bases; unmatched junction nucleotides: 3. CDR1 SGHRS and CDR2 YFSETQ come from the germline V gene. CDR3 length: 13 residues. The CDR3 sequence is CASSEQGGTEAFF. The CDR3 DNA reads TGCGCCAGCAGCGAACAGGGGGGCACTGAAGCTTTCTTT.

V and J are TRBV6-5 and TRBJ1-5; a possible D gene is TRBD1 (5 bases). The germline V gene has CDR1 MNHEY and CDR2 SVGAGI. This CDR3 is built from 14 residues. V was clipped by 2 bases and J by 6 bases, with 11 bases between them. The CDR3 DNA reads as TGTGCCAGCAGTTACGCCTTAAGGGGTCAGCCCCAGCATTTT. This sequence encodes CASSYALRGQPQHF.